Sequencing of this TCR beta chain was carried out in a study of blood T cell repertoires in COVID-19. About the research overall: Sites across the United States, Italy and Spain contributed samples from acute and convalescent COVID-19. The analysed material was cDNA or gDNA that came from T cells, B-cell-depleted T cells, or PBMCs.

Source study methods: For nucleated cells, counts were estimated from reference gene primer amplification. Clones were sequenced by immunoSEQ multiplex PCR, and TCRdb holds only the in-frame ones, with some missing. V and J calls and clone size are those listed in that table; D and trimming were worked out from the DNA. The data contain 120,000 or so clones, approximately 82% of them singletons. CDR3 length equals 15 residues. The specimen sequenced was peripheral blood. The chain recombines TRBV21-1 with TRBJ2-5; TRBD1, the table's D call, lacks a check against the DNA. TRBV21-1 is marked as a pseudogene. The receptor was isolated from a man at least 80 years old with active or convalescent COVID-19. CDR3 nucleotide sequence: TGTGCCAGCACCCAAGGTCCGGGACAACAAGAGACCCAGTACTTC. Translated, it gives CASTQGPGQQETQYF.